This T cell receptor beta chain was captured in a study of OX40 agonist ivuxolimab in advanced cancers. Some background on the complete study: Ivuxolimab was an agonistic, fully human IgG2 monoclonal antibody directed against OX40 (CD134), a costimulatory receptor. Patients were allowed to have had prior anti-PD-1, anti-PD-L1 or anti-CTLA-4 therapy, and 40% of the dose-escalation patients had been treated with checkpoint inhibitors. The purpose of peripheral TCRbeta sequencing was to test whether ivuxolimab changed TCR sequence diversity and led to clonal T-cell expansion. Intravenous ivuxolimab was administered to patients every 2 weeks at six dose levels: 0.01, 0.1, 0.3, 1.5, 3 and 10 mg/kg. Among the roughly 50 dose-escalation patients, some 19 had hepatocellular carcinoma, 15 melanoma, 9 renal cell carcinoma and 9 head and neck cancer. The dose-escalation cohort was 82.7% male with a mean age of about 60 years, ranging from roughly 23 to 90. The paper describes the monotherapy dose-escalation part (N of about 50 patients) of the phase I trial of ivuxolimab. Three dose-escalation patients achieved partial responses, one with hepatocellular carcinoma and two with cutaneous melanoma.

With regard to this clone: Its antigen target is currently unknown. No base-level quality is on record; no much larger clone is a single base apart.

Patients with autoimmune disease history or receiving systemic immunosuppression were excluded from the trial. Peripheral blood for TCR sequencing was collected from all dose cohorts at baseline, on cycle 4 day 1, and on cycle 7 day 1. Samples came from an open-label, multicenter, first-in-human phase I dose-escalation trial of ivuxolimab. Adults with locally advanced or metastatic head and neck squamous cell, hepatocellular, melanoma or renal cell carcinoma were enrolled in the trial. Before TCR sequencing, CD4+ and CD8+ T cells were separately sorted from peripheral blood. General study outcomes and caveats: After ivuxolimab, CD8+ T cells had more expanded clones than CD4+ T cells on average. Partial responders in the 0.1-3.0 mg/kg groups had among the lowest normalized peripheral clonal expansion, especially among CD8+ T cells. Which antigens the clonally expanded peripheral T cells were specific for was not determined. Clonal expansion of both CD4+ and CD8+ blood T cells was observed from baseline to week 6 at doses 0.1 to 3.0 mg/kg. Low levels of normalized T-cell clonal expansion were also seen in some patients who did not respond.

For CDR1 and CDR2, the germline V gene lists MDHEN and SYDVKM. The CDR3 holds 13 amino acids from the cysteine to the phenylalanine. Left in the record is the CDR3 DNA by itself, 39 bases read in frame from the first base. At the junction V is shortened by 5 bases and J by 7 bases; bases outside the gene matches: 5. Genomic DNA was extracted from sorted cells for sequencing of the TCRbeta CDR3 region. TCRbeta CDR3 regions were sequenced using the immunoSEQ Assay. TCRdb re-hosts the immuneACCESS table, in-frame sequences only. Its copies lack some clones; in the studies checked, an unresolved V gene accounts for under half of them, and the cause for the rest is not known. Here the sample has 60,000 to 100,000 clones; roughly 84% occur a single time. The ten largest make up around 0.26% of the sample.

This clonotype was sampled from an adult with an advanced solid tumor such as melanoma, head and neck, liver or kidney cancer. Sample: CD4+ or CD8+ T cells sorted from blood, taken in a trial of the OX40 agonist ivuxolimab. Here the chain combines TRBV28 and TRBJ2-5; 9 central bases correspond to TRBD1. The nucleotide sequence reads TGTGCCAGCAGTCTACAGGGGGCAGGGACCCAGTACTTC. This translates into CASSLQGAGTQYF.